The clone carrying this TCR beta chain occurred once. The data originate from a study of cytomegalovirus exposure and HLA in healthy donors. Researchers ran the PCR with 60 Vbeta and 13 Jbeta primers. Generated by immunoSEQ multiplex PCR, the TCRdb table keeps only in-frame clones and is missing some. Among almost 85,000 clones, around 80% were seen once, and the ten largest hold roughly 2.6%. The TCR comes from a male donor in good health and CMV-seropositive. Sequenced material: PBMCs.

CDR3 nucleotides: TGTGCCATCAGTGAGACGCGGGATATTCGCAATGAGCAGTTCTTC. This encodes CAISETRDIRNEQFF. The chain joins TRBV10-3 to TRBJ2-1; perhaps TRBD2 as D (6 bases). CDR1 is ENHRY and CDR2 is SYGVKD in the germline V gene. This CDR3 has 15 amino acids. The V gene lost 2 bases and the J gene lost 6 bases, with 14 bases spanning the gap.